Listed here are 30 T cell receptor beta chains from one sample, sequenced in a study of blood T cell repertoires in COVID-19. This table comes from immunoSEQ multiplex PCR, and its TCRdb copy is limited to in-frame clones, with some not included. This table holds 150,000 to 200,000 clones, about four fifths found once. The sample taken for sequencing was peripheral blood. All receptors derive from a woman in her seventies with COVID-19, enrolled during active disease.

The rearrangement uses TRBV10-3 and TRBJ2-1; 13 bases fit TRBD2. This CDR3 contains 14 residues. The V and J ends lost 8 bases and 5 bases, in that order; junction bases with no gene match: 3. Per germline, CDR1 ENHRY and CDR2 SYGVKD. The CDR3 is CAISGTSGDNEQFF. CDR3 nucleotides: TGTGCCATCTCCGGGACTAGCGGGGACAATGAGCAGTTCTTC.

This clone was recorded once. This chain joins TRBV6-2 or TRBV6-3 and TRBJ2-5; 7 bases line up with TRBD2. In germline, CDR1 is MNHEY, CDR2 SVGEGT. The junction had 7 bases not matched to a gene; V was cut back by 2 bases and J by 1 base. This CDR3 has 16 amino acids. CDR3 region: CASSYGPGTTQETQYF. As DNA, the CDR3 is TGTGCCAGCAGTTACGGGCCAGGGACTACCCAAGAGACCCAGTACTTC.

The V gene is TRBV30, the J gene TRBJ2-7; no firm D call. Germline V lookup: CDR1 GTSNPN, CDR2 SVGIG (reference sequence). This CDR3 region has 12 residues. With 0 bases removed from V and 9 bases from J, the gap between germline ends came to 12 bases. CDR3 nucleotide sequence: TGTGCCTGGAGTGTAGGCATTACGGGGCAGTACTTC. Protein product: CAWSVGITGQYF.

This rearrangement joins TRBV18 to TRBJ2-3; weak D call: TRBD1 (6 bases). Trimming stripped 4 bases from V and 1 base from J, with 15 bases between. The CDR3 covers 16 residues. Looked up from germline, CDR1 is KGHSH and CDR2 is LQKENI. CDR3 bases: TGTGCCAGCTCACTATTAAGGGGGAGAGGCACAGATACGCAGTATTTT. It specifies CASSLLRGRGTDTQYF.

The CDR3 region has the DNA TGTGCCAGCAGCCAAGATACAGGGTTCCAAGAGACCCAGTACTTC. It translates to CASSQDTGFQETQYF. The chain couples TRBV3-1 (or the pseudogene TRBV3-2) to TRBJ2-5, with D perhaps matching TRBD1 (6 bases). The CDR3 runs to 15 residues. V dropped 0 bases and J dropped 1 base, with 9 bases sitting between them. Germline-derived CDR1 and CDR2 are LGHDT and YNNKEL (reference sequence).

The chain recombines TRBV28 with TRBJ2-1; possible D gene TRBD2, 6 bases. The ends were cut back, 2 bases at V and 2 bases at J, with 10 bases in the middle. The CDR3 loop spans 15 amino acids. Germline V gene sequence: CDR1 MDHEN, CDR2 SYDVKM. The CDR3 spells CASSLDGSTYNEQFF. DNA of the CDR3: TGTGCCAGCAGTTTAGACGGGAGCACCTACAATGAGCAGTTCTTC.

The chain is built from TRBV24-1 and TRBJ2-3; D is unclear. Trimming cost V 3 bases and J 2 bases, with 8 bases left between them. Germline CDR1 KGHDR, CDR2 SFDVKD. This CDR3 region has 14 residues. The CDR3 DNA is TGTGCCACCAGTGATCCAACAGCCACAGATACGCAGTATTTT. Encoded protein: CATSDPTATDTQYF.

The V gene is TRBV10-3, the J gene TRBJ2-2; 12 bases line up with TRBD2. Germline V lookup: CDR1 ENHRY, CDR2 SYGVKD. After removal of 10 bases from V and 2 bases from J, the junction contained 8 bases not matched to a gene. This CDR3 contains 16 residues. CDR3 sequence: CATRRLAGVNTGELFF. CDR3 DNA: TGTGCCACCCGTCGACTAGCGGGAGTTAACACCGGGGAGCTGTTTTTT.

This clone has a single count. This chain connects TRBV7-3 to TRBJ2-1, with 7 bases matching TRBD2. V was pared by 2 bases and J by 7 bases, with 14 bases of the junction left unmatched. This CDR3 comprises 17 residues. Germline assignment: CDR1 SGHTA and CDR2 FQGTGA. DNA for the CDR3: TGTGCCAGCAGCTTAGGGGCGATGACCCTCGGGAGGAATGAGCAGTTCTTC. It translates to CASSLGAMTLGRNEQFF.

This chain joins TRBV7-2 and TRBJ1-1, with a tentative D call TRBD1 (6 bases). Germline-derived CDR1 and CDR2 are SGHTA and FQGNSA. The CDR3 is 17 residues long. V lost 3 bases and J 1 base, leaving 18 bases between the germline ends. Written as DNA, the CDR3 is TGTGCCAGCAGCTTCCCAAACAGGGTCTCGACGAACACTGAAGCTTTCTTT. Its translation: CASSFPNRVSTNTEAFF.

The chain carries TRBV28 and TRBJ2-1; 7 nucleotides align to TRBD1. V shed 3 bases and J 8 bases; nucleotides not matched to a gene: 7. Germline V lookup: CDR1 MDHEN, CDR2 SYDVKM. This CDR3 contains 14 residues. The CDR3 region has the DNA TGTGCCAGCAGTTTGGTACAGGGGTTGTATGAGCAGTTCTTC. Residues: CASSLVQGLYEQFF.

The rearrangement joins TRBV2 to TRBJ1-5; no clear D. The CDR3 has 15 amino acids. V was shortened by 1 base and J by 3 bases, with 10 bases between the two germline ends. Per germline, CDR1 SNHLY and CDR2 FYNNEI. CDR3 in DNA: TGTGCCAGCAGTGAAGTGTCCCACATCAATCAGCCCCAGCATTTT. This codes for CASSEVSHINQPQHF.

About this clone: This sample includes further DNA sequences coding for the same CDR3. The CDR3 DNA reads TGTGCCAGCAGTGGACAGAGCAATCAGCCCCAGCATTTT. Translated, it gives CASSGQSNQPQHF. The chain has TRBV12-3 or TRBV12-4 and TRBJ1-5; weak D call: TRBD1 (6 bases). CDR3 size: 13 residues. Trimming took off 5 bases at V and 1 base at J, with 6 bases between the two ends.

The rearrangement joins TRBV6-5 to TRBJ2-2; D gene unclear. The CDR3 is 15 amino acids. CDR1 and CDR2 from the germline V gene are MNHEY and SVGAGI. V dropped 2 bases and J dropped 2 bases, with 9 bases sitting between them. CDR3 amino acids: CASSYTEINTGELFF. For the CDR3, the DNA is TGTGCCAGCAGTTACACCGAGATTAACACCGGGGAGCTGTTTTTT.

This clone was found a few times. V usage is TRBV10-3 and J usage is TRBJ2-3, with TRBD1 identical over 7 bases. The CDR3 length is 14 residues. Germline V gene sequence: CDR1 ENHRY, CDR2 SYGVKD. Trimming cost V 6 bases and J 4 bases; bases outside gene matches: 7. CDR3 DNA: TGTGCCATCAGCGGGACAGCTACTTCAGATACGCAGTATTTT. This gives the protein CAISGTATSDTQYF.

The chain joins TRBV7-2 to TRBJ1-3; D is undetermined. V was cut by 6 bases and J by 0 bases, with 18 bases left in between. This CDR3 spans 17 amino acids. The germline CDR1 and CDR2 sequences are SGHTA and FQGNSA. This chain's CDR3 is CASSQQPLRSSGNTIYF. The CDR3 DNA sequence: TGTGCCAGCAGTCAACAACCCCTCCGTTCCTCTGGAAACACCATATATTTT.

V gene TRBV28 combines with J gene TRBJ2-1, with TRBD2 matching 9 bases. V was clipped by 3 bases and J by 2 bases; unmatched bases: 2. Germline V lookup: CDR1 MDHEN, CDR2 SYDVKM. The CDR3 is 15 residues long. The DNA for the CDR3 is TGTGCCAGCAGTTTGATAGCGGGAGCCTACAATGAGCAGTTCTTC. Translating gives CASSLIAGAYNEQFF.

V and J are TRBV7-2 and TRBJ2-1, with D possibly matching TRBD1 (5 bases). The CDR3 consists of 15 residues. V lost 0 bases and J 7 bases, leaving 13 bases between the germline ends. Germline CDR1 reads SGHTA; CDR2 reads FQGNSA. The CDR3 loop is CASSLAQGKVNEQFF. CDR3 sequence (DNA): TGTGCCAGCAGCTTAGCCCAGGGCAAGGTAAATGAGCAGTTCTTC.

The chain joins TRBV7-9 to TRBJ2-3, with D possibly being TRBD2 (5 bases). The CDR3 extends over 18 amino acids. CDR1 and CDR2 (germline): SEHNR, FQNEAQ (reference sequence). V was shortened by 0 bases and J by 1 base, with 17 bases between the two germline ends. CDR3 protein: CASSLAGRTSTGTDTQYF. The CDR3 coding sequence is TGTGCCAGCAGCTTAGCCGGAAGGACTTCCACTGGCACAGATACGCAGTATTTT.

The chain combines TRBV2 with TRBJ2-7; tentative D call: TRBD2 (5 bases). The germline V gene encodes CDR1 SNHLY and CDR2 FYNNEI. The CDR3 consists of 13 residues. Trimming stripped 4 bases from V and 6 bases from J, with 13 bases between. CDR3 amino acids: CASSGGAGGEQYF. In DNA form, the CDR3 reads TGTGCCAGCAGTGGGGGAGCCGGCGGCGAGCAGTACTTC.

The J gene is TRBJ2-7, the V gene TRBV11-1, with 8 bases fitting TRBD2. V lost 1 base and J lost 2; bases outside the gene matches: 4. The CDR3 length is 15 residues. Germline loops: CDR1 SGHAT, CDR2 FQDESV (reference sequence). The CDR3 DNA reads TGTGCCAGCAGCTTAGGGGAGCGGGGGACCTACGAGCAGTACTTC. Encoded protein: CASSLGERGTYEQYF. The variable domain in full, completed from reference TRBV11-1 and TRBJ2-7, reads EAEVAQSPRYKITEKSQAVAFWCDPISGHATLYWYRQILGQGPELLVQFQDESVVDDSQLPKDRFSAERLKGVDSTLKIQPAELGDSAMYLCASSLGERGTYEQYFGPGTRLTVT.

V and J are TRBV28 and TRBJ2-5, with TRBD1 matching over 8 bases. Germline CDR1 reads MDHEN; CDR2 reads SYDVKM. This CDR3 is 15 amino acids long. The trim removed 4 bases at V and 2 bases at J, leaving 6 bases unmatched. CDR3 nucleotides: TGTGCCAGCAGTTCTACAGGGGGGTATCAAGAGACCCAGTACTTC. This translates into CASSSTGGYQETQYF. Together with reference TRBV28 and TRBJ2-5, the CDR3 gives the full variable domain: DVKVTQSSRYLVKRTGEKVFLECVQDMDHENMFWYRQDPGLGLRLIYFSYDVKMKEKGDIPEGYSVSREKKERFSLILESASTNQTSMYLCASSSTGGYQETQYFGPGTRLLVL.

This chain joins TRBV5-4 and TRBJ1-1; 7 bases fit TRBD1. The V and J ends lost 4 bases and 6 bases, in that order; junction bases with no gene match: 6. This CDR3 is 13 amino acids long. Per the germline V gene, CDR1 is SGHNT and CDR2 is YYREEE (reference sequence). The CDR3 spells CASSHSGGSEAFF. The DNA of the CDR3 is TGTGCCAGCAGCCATTCAGGGGGGTCTGAAGCTTTCTTT.

The V gene is TRBV5-5, the J gene TRBJ1-2; no firm D call. The V end was cut by 4 bases, the J end by 5 bases, with 9 bases between. The CDR3 spans 12 residues. Germline assignment: CDR1 SGHKS and CDR2 YYEKEE (reference sequence). The CDR3 DNA is TGTGCCAGCAGCCCGGCGGGGTATGGCTACACCTTC. Encoded protein: CASSPAGYGYTF.

This clone was observed once. J is TRBJ1-4 and V is TRBV28; TRBD1 might be the D (5 bases). The CDR3 has 17 amino acids. The V gene lost 5 bases and the J gene lost 8 bases, with 24 bases spanning the gap. Germline V CDR1 and CDR2: MDHEN, SYDVKM. CDR3 in amino acids: CASSAPRVAQDREKLFF. The CDR3 bases are TGTGCCAGCAGTGCTCCCAGGGTCGCACAGGATCGGGAAAAACTGTTTTTT.

The rearrangement uses TRBV4-3 and TRBJ2-1; 13 bases match TRBD2. Trimming took 0 bases from V and 8 from J; bases not matched to a gene: 10. The CDR3 is made up of 18 amino acids. Germline values: CDR1 LGHNA, CDR2 YSLEER. For the CDR3, the DNA is TGCGCCAGCAGCCAAGATATTATAAGGACTAGCGGGAGTCATGAGCAGTTCTTC. Protein sequence: CASSQDIIRTSGSHEQFF.

The rearrangement links TRBV28 to TRBJ2-7; D gene unclear. The CDR3 contains 11 residues. V lost 5 bases and J 7 bases, leaving 9 bases between the germline ends. CDR1 and CDR2 from the germline V gene are MDHEN and SYDVKM. The CDR3 nucleotides read TGTGCCAGCAGTCTAACCCGGGAGCAGTACTTC. Amino acid sequence: CASSLTREQYF.

This clone was recorded at least ten times. The chain links TRBV12-3 or TRBV12-4 to TRBJ1-6; D not resolved. Between the trimmed V and J ends, which lost 1 base and 10 bases, there was a span of 8 bases. The CDR3 spans 13 residues. The CDR3 here is CASSLDPGSPLHF. DNA for the CDR3: TGTGCCAGCAGTTTAGACCCGGGGTCACCCCTCCACTTT.

This clone has only one observation. The gene calls are TRBV28 and TRBJ2-5; TRBD2 agrees at 10 bases. This CDR3 is 14 amino acids long. Germline V gene sequence: CDR1 MDHEN, CDR2 SYDVKM. V trimming: 5 bases; J trimming: 5 bases; junction bases outside the gene matches: 5. DNA for the CDR3: TGTGCCAGCAGTCTAGCGGGAGATCGCGAGACCCAGTACTTC. Its translation is CASSLAGDRETQYF.

This chain joins TRBV28 and TRBJ2-7; 7 positions match TRBD2. The CDR3 length is 19 residues. The trim removed 6 bases at V and 2 bases at J, leaving 22 bases unmatched. CDR1 and CDR2 (germline): MDHEN, SYDVKM. In nucleotides, the CDR3 is TGTGCCAGCAGCCCGCGGGCTAGCGGAAAACATCGCAAACCCTACGAGCAGTACTTC. It translates to CASSPRASGKHRKPYEQYF. Full variable domain (remainder filled in from reference TRBV28 and TRBJ2-7): DVKVTQSSRYLVKRTGEKVFLECVQDMDHENMFWYRQDPGLGLRLIYFSYDVKMKEKGDIPEGYSVSREKKERFSLILESASTNQTSMYLCASSPRASGKHRKPYEQYFGPGTRLTVT.